This note documents a single T cell receptor beta chain sequence. The antigen is unknown. Germline CDR1 is MDHEN and CDR2 is SYDVKM. The CDR3 sequence is 16 residues long. V dropped 5 bases and J dropped 5 bases, with 19 bases sitting between them. The data belong to a study of blood T cells in healthy people across ages. With a J-beta primer mix and a sample-barcoded 5' primer, a second PCR ran about 7 to 12 cycles. TCRdb reanalysed the 5' RACE reads using MiXCR and keeps one entry per CDR3 protein. The sample holds around 780,000 distinct CDR3 sequences, around 25% seen once. Overall study findings and caveats: Not knowing donor CMV status may have confounded expanded clonotype changes. With age, beta diversity per million T cells declined roughly linearly, significantly by about 37.

This sample was also put to use in a study of T cells of mothers and their children.

The sequence derives from a boy aged 5-17 years in good health. The chain combines TRBV28 with TRBJ1-5; D perhaps matches TRBD1 (5 bases). Sequencing was performed on blood. CDR3 sequence reads: CASSPISWVGDQPQHF. CDR3 DNA sequence: TGTGCCAGCAGTCCGATCTCCTGGGTGGGGGATCAGCCCCAGCATTTT. The full variable domain, its missing parts supplied by reference TRBV28 and TRBJ1-5, is DVKVTQSSRYLVKRTGEKVFLECVQDMDHENMFWYRQDPGLGLRLIYFSYDVKMKEKGDIPEGYSVSREKKERFSLILESASTNQTSMYLCASSPISWVGDQPQHFGDGTRLSIL.